This T cell receptor (beta chain) came from a study of blood T cell repertoires in COVID-19. Overall study context: From T cells, B-cell-depleted T cells, or PBMCs came the material, which was cDNA or gDNA.

CDR1 and CDR2 from the germline V gene are SGHTA and FQGNSA. The CDR3 loop spans 16 amino acids. Trimming took 3 bases from V and 1 from J; bases not matched to a gene: 3. The assay was immunoSEQ multiplex PCR, and TCRdb's table has in-frame clones only and misses some. The profile shows about 120,000 clones, around 85% of them singletons. The sequenced sample consisted of peripheral blood. The sequence was obtained from a man in his sixties with acute or convalescent COVID-19. This sequence joins TRBV7-2 and TRBJ2-6; 7 bases fit TRBD2. The CDR3 protein is CASSLGGGSGANVLTF. DNA for the CDR3: TGTGCCAGCAGCTTGGGGGGAGGGTCTGGGGCCAACGTCCTGACTTTC.